Following are 3 T cell receptor beta chains from one sample sequenced in a study of CD8 T cells in ankylosing spondylitis. TCRdb analysed the 5' RACE reads with MiXCR anew, one entry per CDR3 protein. Among about 800,000 distinct CDR3 sequences listed, roughly 10% were seen once. Study findings and constraints: A motif of 7 to 9 highly homologous TCR beta variants was seen as apparently characteristic of ankylosing spondylitis blood.

Which antigens these TCRs recognize remains unknown. Material: blood, either unsorted or a sorted T cell fraction (not recorded which). These TCRs come from a male donor with ankylosing spondylitis.

The rearrangement links TRBV6-2 or TRBV6-3 to TRBJ2-7; 13 nucleotides match TRBD2. Germline V gene data show CDR1 as MNHEY and CDR2 as SVGEGT. The junction had 3 bases not matched to a gene; V was cut back by 6 bases and J by 7 bases. The CDR3 length is 13 residues. Written as DNA, the CDR3 is TGTGCCAGCAGGACTAGCGGGGGGCAGGAGCAGTACTTC. Translated: CASRTSGGQEQYF.

The chain links TRBV9 to TRBJ1-3; tentative D call: TRBD1 (5 bases). The V end was cut by 2 bases, the J end by 0 bases, with 15 bases between. Per the germline V gene, CDR1 is SGDLS and CDR2 is YYNGEE. The CDR3 has 17 residues. The DNA of the CDR3 is TGTGCCAGCAGCGTCGGACGGGTTGGGGCCTCTGGAAACACCATATATTTT. It encodes CASSVGRVGASGNTIYF.

This clonotype was found a few times. The rearrangement uses TRBV4-1 and TRBJ1-5; D is unresolved. CDR3 length: 15 residues. Trimming took off 1 base at V and 5 bases at J, with 12 bases between the two ends. Germline assignment: CDR1 MGHRA and CDR2 YSYEKL. The CDR3 region has the DNA TGCGCCAGCAGCCAAGTCTTCAGATGGGATCAGCCCCAGCATTTT. Amino acids: CASSQVFRWDQPQHF.